This TCR beta chain derives from a study of blood T cell repertoires in COVID-19. Looking at the study overall: Samples taken during acute and convalescent COVID-19 were collected in the United States, Italy and Spain.

The ends lost 10 bases at V and 4 bases at J; junction bases unmatched: 10. CDR3 length equals 16 residues. Germline loops: CDR1 WSHSY, CDR2 SAAADI. Clones were sequenced by immunoSEQ multiplex PCR, and TCRdb holds only the in-frame ones, with some missing. The table includes more than 250,000 clones, over 70% detected once. The sample was peripheral blood. The rearrangement joins TRBV10-2 to TRBJ2-6, with 10 bases aligning to TRBD1. The TCR originated in a woman in her fifties or sixties with acute or convalescent COVID-19. DNA for the CDR3: TGCGCCATTGCCGGGACAGGGGCTATGGGGGCCAACGTCCTGACTTTC. It encodes CAIAGTGAMGANVLTF.